Shown below are 8 T cell receptor beta chains from a single sample sequenced in a study of early T cells in non-severe SARS-CoV-2 infection. A single record per CDR3 protein comes from TCRdb applying MiXCR to the 5' RACE reads. The data show approximately 40,000 distinct CDR3 sequences, with approximately 10% seen just once and about 12% held by the top ten. Sequencing used whole blood. The receptors stem from an adult who was a healthcare worker with PCR-confirmed SARS-CoV-2 infection or an uninfected control (not recorded which).

This clonotype was counted between two and nine times. This chain uses TRBV5-1 with TRBJ2-7; 9 bases are shared with TRBD1. The CDR3 is 17 residues long. Germline trimming cut 4 bases from V and 2 bases from J; bases unmatched to any gene: 13. Germline assignment: CDR1 SGHRS and CDR2 YFSETQ. CDR3 residues: CASSPLPRTGVAYEQYF. CDR3 bases: TGCGCCAGCAGCCCCTTGCCGAGGACAGGGGTGGCCTACGAGCAGTACTTC.

This clonotype was counted only a few times. The chain has TRBV20-1 and TRBJ1-1; D is perhaps TRBD1 (5 bases). This CDR3 spans 12 amino acids. Deletions cut 3 bases from V and 7 bases from J, with 12 bases between. Germline V gene sequence: CDR1 DFQATT, CDR2 SNEGSKA (reference sequence). The CDR3 nucleotides are TGCAGTGCTAGTTGGGGGAAGGGTGAAGCTTTCTTT. Translating it yields CSASWGKGEAFF.

This clonotype was picked up a small number of times. The V gene is TRBV20-1, the J gene TRBJ2-2; no clear D. Germline CDR1 reads DFQATT; CDR2 reads SNEGSKA (reference sequence). This CDR3 comprises 14 residues. Trimming left V 2 bases short and J 6 bases short, with 13 bases between. The chain's CDR3 is CSARSAGLPGELFF. For the CDR3, the DNA is TGCAGTGCTAGATCGGCCGGCCTACCCGGGGAGCTGTTTTTT.

There are a few counts of this clonotype. Germline and junction disagree at one end, which may indicate a read error. The CDR3 sequence: CASSLGDYSYTF. CDR3 DNA: TGTGCCAGCAGCTTAGGGGACTATAGCTACACCTTC. The rearrangement joins TRBV7-2 to TRBJ1-2, with D possibly being TRBD1 (5 bases). This CDR3 is built from 12 residues. CDR1 is SGHTA, CDR2 FQGNSA, per germline.

This clonotype was counted ten times or more. This rearrangement joins TRBV11-2 to TRBJ2-7, with D possibly TRBD1 on 6 matching bases. The CDR3 totals 16 residues. Germline values: CDR1 SGHAT, CDR2 FQNNGV. V lost 0 bases to trimming and J lost 3 bases, with 15 bases between them. For the CDR3, the DNA is TGTGCCAGCAGCTTAGAAGGACAGCCACAGATCTACGAGCAGTACTTC. Protein: CASSLEGQPQIYEQYF.

This clonotype showed up just a few times. CDR3 sequence (DNA): TGTGCCAGCAGCCCCCGGGACAGGGAGGACACGCAGTATTTT. Protein product: CASSPRDREDTQYF. V is TRBV7-8 and J is TRBJ2-3; 9 bases are a match to TRBD1. This CDR3 comprises 14 residues. The germline CDR1 and CDR2 sequences are SGHVS and FQNEAQ. V lost 5 bases to trimming and J lost 9 bases; unmatched junction nucleotides: 9.

This clonotype appeared many times. The gene calls are TRBV4-2 and TRBJ2-2, with TRBD2 identical over 10 bases. Germline V gene lookup returns CDR1 LGHNA and CDR2 YNFKEQ. V shed 4 bases and J 4 bases; nucleotides not matched to a gene: 12. The CDR3 runs to 18 residues. CDR3 loop: CASSLLLSGGASTGELFF. The CDR3 DNA sequence: TGTGCCAGCAGCCTCCTACTCAGCGGGGGGGCTTCCACCGGGGAGCTGTTTTTT.

The V and J genes are TRBV6-5 and TRBJ2-7; D is uncertain. CDR3 size: 14 residues. V gave up 0 bases and J gave up 5 bases, with 11 bases separating them. The germline V gene has CDR1 MNHEY and CDR2 SVGAGI. CDR3 loop: CASSYSLQPDEQYF. CDR3 nucleotides: TGTGCCAGCAGTTACTCGCTACAGCCTGACGAGCAGTACTTC.